Following are 15 T cell receptor beta chains from one sample sequenced in a study of OX40 agonist ivuxolimab in advanced cancers. The table came from immunoSEQ multiplex PCR; TCRdb's copy has only in-frame clones and leaves some out. The repertoire consists of 65,000 to 90,000 clones, with about four fifths occurring once and the leading ten covering about 2.5%. The source was CD4+ or CD8+ T cells sorted from blood, collected in a trial of the OX40 agonist ivuxolimab. All receptors come from an adult with an advanced solid tumor such as melanoma, head and neck, liver or kidney cancer.

The gene calls are TRBV5-4 and TRBJ2-7; D is undetermined. Germline V CDR1 and CDR2: SGHNT, YYREEE (reference sequence). Trimming shortened V by 5 bases and J by 0 bases, and 12 bases separated the two germline ends. The CDR3 is 14 amino acids. CDR3 nucleotide sequence: TGTGCCAGCAGGAGATACAGCAGCTCCTACGAGCAGTACTTC. Its translation is CASRRYSSSYEQYF.

The chain is built from TRBV6-6 and TRBJ1-6; tentative D call: TRBD1 (6 bases). CDR3 size: 13 residues. Germline values: CDR1 MNHNY, CDR2 SVGAGI (reference sequence). The ends were cut back, 5 bases at V and 10 bases at J, with 12 bases in the middle. The CDR3 loop is CASSPIQGSPLHF. The CDR3 bases are TGTGCCAGCAGTCCAATACAGGGCTCACCCCTCCACTTT.

This clone is labeled as medium-sized. The chain links TRBV4-1 to TRBJ1-5; D is perhaps TRBD1 (5 bases). The CDR3 runs to 16 residues. The V gene lost 4 bases and the J gene lost 2 bases, with 15 bases spanning the gap. CDR1 and CDR2 (germline): MGHRA, YSYEKL. CDR3 in DNA: TGCGCCAGCAGCCGCATCGTGGGGGGGGGCAATCAGCCCCAGCATTTT. The encoded protein is CASSRIVGGGNQPQHF.

This clone was counted ten times or more. The chain couples TRBV19 to TRBJ1-4, with 8 bases aligning to TRBD1. Unmatched junction bases numbered 6, after V lost 5 bases and J lost 7 bases. The CDR3 extends over 14 amino acids. CDR1 and CDR2 (germline): LNHDA, SQIVND (reference sequence). CDR3 amino acids: CASSAQGVVEKLFF. CDR3 sequence (DNA): TGTGCCAGTAGTGCACAGGGGGTAGTTGAAAAACTGTTTTTT.

The gene calls are TRBV7-2 and TRBJ1-6, with D possibly being TRBD1 (6 bases). The CDR3 covers 17 residues. Per the germline V gene, CDR1 is SGHTA and CDR2 is FQGNSA. The germline V and J ends were trimmed by 1 base and 7 bases, with 17 bases remaining between them. DNA for the CDR3: TGTGCCAGCAGCTTAGAGACAGGTGGGCAGGGGAATTCACCCCTCCACTTT. Its translation is CASSLETGGQGNSPLHF.

The gene calls are TRBV28 and TRBJ1-4; the match to TRBD1 covers 8 bases. The CDR3 runs to 15 residues. From germline, CDR1 is MDHEN and CDR2 SYDVKM. V was pared by 5 bases and J by 8 bases, with 10 bases of the junction left unmatched. The CDR3 protein is CASSPQGAGVEKLFF. Here the CDR3 DNA reads TGTGCCAGCAGTCCGCAGGGGGCCGGGGTCGAAAAACTGTTTTTT.

The J gene is TRBJ2-3, the V gene TRBV11-3, with TRBD1 identical over 8 bases. This CDR3 has 17 residues. CDR1 and CDR2 (germline): SGHNT, YENEEA. J gave up 5 bases and V 2 bases, and 12 bases lay outside the gene matches. The CDR3 sequence: CASSLSWGRGREDTQYF. CDR3 DNA sequence: TGTGCCAGCAGCTTAAGTTGGGGCAGGGGGCGCGAAGATACGCAGTATTTT.

This chain uses TRBV5-1 with TRBJ1-4; TRBD1 aligns across 8 bases. The CDR3 is 15 residues long. Germline CDR1 reads SGHRS; CDR2 reads YFSETQ. V lost 3 bases to trimming and J lost 2 bases; unmatched junction nucleotides: 3. The CDR3 DNA follows: TGCGCCAGCAGCTCCGGACAGGGCACTAATGAAAAACTGTTTTTT. This encodes CASSSGQGTNEKLFF.

V is TRBV27 and J is TRBJ2-7; 9 bases align to TRBD1. The CDR3 has 15 amino acids. Germline lookup yields CDR1 MNHEY and CDR2 SMNVEV (reference sequence). Unmatched junction bases numbered 8, after V lost 1 base and J lost 7 bases. CDR3 coding DNA: TGTGCCAGCAGTTTATGGGGACAGGGAGGTGTAGAGCAGTACTTC. It is translated as CASSLWGQGGVEQYF.

Turning to this clone: It is unclear where the CDR3 begins or ends on the DNA, so no DNA is shown, and the CDR3 is as TCRdb lists it. V and J are TRBV7-9 and TRBJ2-3; TRBD1, the D gene given by the table, was not confirmed from the DNA. Germline CDR1 reads SEHNR; CDR2 reads FQNEAQ (reference sequence). The CDR3 length is 16 residues, termini included. The CDR3 sequence is CASSARWGQGTTLPHF.

DNA of the CDR3: TGTGCCAGTAGTATGAGCCGGGGTGAAGCTTTCTTT. Protein: CASSMSRGEAFF. The rearrangement uses TRBV19 and TRBJ1-1; no reliable D call. Trimming shortened V by 3 bases and J by 7 bases, and 9 bases separated the two germline ends. CDR3 length: 12 residues. Germline lookup yields CDR1 LNHDA and CDR2 SQIVND (reference sequence).

This clone was seen a handful of times. The chain combines TRBV10-3 with TRBJ1-1, with D tentatively TRBD1 (5 bases). The CDR3 consists of 14 residues. The ends were cut back, 2 bases at V and 1 base at J, with 8 bases in the middle. In germline, CDR1 is ENHRY, CDR2 SYGVKD. CDR3 coding DNA: TGTGCCATCAGTGAGGGGACCGCGAACACTGAAGCTTTCTTT. Its translation: CAISEGTANTEAFF.

J is TRBJ1-1 and V is TRBV21-1; the tabulated D call, TRBD1, remains unverified against the DNA. TRBV21-1 corresponds to a pseudogene. The CDR3 spans 16 residues. The CDR3 loop reads CAIKEGTGEPNTEAFF. For the CDR3, the DNA is TGTGCCATTAAGGAAGGGACAGGGGAACCGAACACTGAAGCTTTCTTT.

This clone was picked up a small number of times. This rearrangement joins TRBV6-5 to TRBJ2-3; D not certain. This CDR3 is 15 amino acids long. Trimming cost V 2 bases and J 5 bases, with 14 bases left between them. Per the germline V gene, CDR1 is MNHEY and CDR2 is SVGAGI. CDR3 sequence (DNA): TGTGCCAGCAGTTACCGCCCGACCCGCGGAGATACGCAGTATTTT. Protein product: CASSYRPTRGDTQYF.

The CDR3 DNA follows: TGTGCCAGCAGCGTAGGTGCTAGTCGCACAGATACGCAGTATTTT. It codes for CASSVGASRTDTQYF. The V gene is TRBV9, the J gene TRBJ2-3; D gene uncertain. The CDR3 has 15 residues. Germline V lookup: CDR1 SGDLS, CDR2 YYNGEE. Between the trimmed V and J ends, which lost 0 bases and 1 base, there was a span of 9 bases.